This record looks at one TCR beta chain sequence and its context. Profiling relied on immunoSEQ multiplex PCR, and the TCRdb table lists in-frame clones only, not all of them. The sample lists 50,000 to 75,000 clones; about nine tenths were seen once. The source of the sample is a study of OX40 agonist ivuxolimab in advanced cancers. Trimming removed 2 bases at V and 1 base at J, with 11 bases between. Germline V gives CDR1 LGHNA, CDR2 YNFKEQ. The CDR3 contains 16 residues. This clonotype was sampled from an adult with an advanced solid tumor such as melanoma, head and neck, liver or kidney cancer. This sequence joins TRBV4-2 and TRBJ2-2; D may be TRBD2 (7 bases). The source was CD4+ or CD8+ T cells sorted from blood, collected in a trial of the OX40 agonist ivuxolimab. CDR3 sequence (DNA): TGTGCCAGCAGCCAATCCGGGGGGCTGAACACCGGGGAGCTGTTTTTT. The encoded protein is CASSQSGGLNTGELFF.